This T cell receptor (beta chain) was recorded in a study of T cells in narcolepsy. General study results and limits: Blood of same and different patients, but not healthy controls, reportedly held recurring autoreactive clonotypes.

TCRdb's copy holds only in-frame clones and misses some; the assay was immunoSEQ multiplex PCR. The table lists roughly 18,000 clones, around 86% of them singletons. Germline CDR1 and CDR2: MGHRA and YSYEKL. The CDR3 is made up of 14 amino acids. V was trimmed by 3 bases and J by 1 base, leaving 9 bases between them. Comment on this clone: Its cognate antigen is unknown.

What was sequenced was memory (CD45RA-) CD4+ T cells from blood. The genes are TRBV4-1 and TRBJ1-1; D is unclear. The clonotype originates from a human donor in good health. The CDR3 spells CASSHKTGNTEAFF. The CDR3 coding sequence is TGCGCCAGCAGCCATAAGACGGGGAACACTGAAGCTTTCTTT.